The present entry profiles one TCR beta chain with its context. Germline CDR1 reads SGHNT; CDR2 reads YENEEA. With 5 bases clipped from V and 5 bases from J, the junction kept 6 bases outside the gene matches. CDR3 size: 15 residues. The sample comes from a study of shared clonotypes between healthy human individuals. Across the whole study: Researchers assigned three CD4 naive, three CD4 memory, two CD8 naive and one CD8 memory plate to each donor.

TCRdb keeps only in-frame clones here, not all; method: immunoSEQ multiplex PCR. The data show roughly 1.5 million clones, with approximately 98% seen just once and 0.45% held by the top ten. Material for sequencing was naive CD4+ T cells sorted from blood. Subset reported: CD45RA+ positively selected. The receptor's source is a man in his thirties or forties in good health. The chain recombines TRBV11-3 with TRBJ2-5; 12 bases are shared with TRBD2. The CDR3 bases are TGTGCCAGCAGCCAGGGACTAGCGGGTGGGGAGACCCAGTACTTC. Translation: CASSQGLAGGETQYF.